A selection of T cell receptor beta chains follows, all from one sample in a study of T cells in Graves' hyperthyroidism and ophthalmopathy. TCRdb re-derived calls from the multiplex PCR reads in MiXCR, one entry per CDR3 protein. The profile covers nearly 600,000 distinct CDR3 sequences, with approximately 15% appearing a single time and roughly 6.2% taken by the ten largest. The sample comprised blood. The receptors stem from a woman aged 25-40 years with Graves' hyperthyroidism that later progressed to Graves' ophthalmopathy. Each CDR3 is given with its conserved first and last residue. The order of the fields is J gene, V gene, clone size, D gene, CDR3 DNA, CDR3 protein. A D gene is named only where the DNA matches it firmly. Rows may omit the clone size; those that give it use once, few, many or a size class.

J: TRBJ1-1
V: TRBV18
size: many
D: -
DNA: TGTGCCAGCTCACCTCTAAGCGAGGACACTGAAGCTTTCTTT
CDR3: CASSPLSEDTEAFF

J: TRBJ2-7
V: TRBV7-2
size: many
D: TRBD2
DNA: TGTGCCAGCAGCAACCCGGGGGGGGGTAACGAGCAGTACTTC
CDR3: CASSNPGGGNEQYF

J: TRBJ1-2
V: TRBV28
size: many
D: -
DNA: TGTGCCAGCAGTTCTACAGGCCTCTATGGCTACACCTTC
CDR3: CASSSTGLYGYTF

J: TRBJ2-7
V: TRBV20-1
size: -
D: TRBD1
DNA: TGCAGTGCTAGAGATCCCGGGACAGGTCTCTACGAGCAGTACTTC
CDR3: CSARDPGTGLYEQYF

J: TRBJ1-2
V: TRBV5-5
size: few
D: -
DNA: TGTGCCAGCAGCTTGATCCAGACTAACTATGGCTACACCTTC
CDR3: CASSLIQTNYGYTF

J: TRBJ2-7
V: TRBV20-1
size: many
D: -
DNA: TGCAGTGCTAGACCCCCGGATAGCTACGAGCAGTACTTC
CDR3: CSARPPDSYEQYF

J: TRBJ1-5
V: TRBV20-1
size: -
D: -
DNA: TGCAGTGCTAGAGATGGCGGCCGCAATCAGCCCCAGCATTTT
CDR3: CSARDGGRNQPQHF

J: TRBJ1-1
V: TRBV3-1
size: -
D: -
DNA: TGTGCCAGCAGCTTCGACACGGGCACTGAAGCTTTCTTT
CDR3: CASSFDTGTEAFF

J: TRBJ1-4
V: TRBV12-3/TRBV12-4
size: many
D: -
DNA: TGTGCCAGCAGTCCAGGGACCTACAATGAAAAACTGTTTTTT
CDR3: CASSPGTYNEKLFF

J: TRBJ2-5
V: TRBV7-9
size: -
D: -
DNA: TGTGCCAGCAGCTCAAGGACTGCCGAAAAGTACTTC
CDR3: CASSSRTAEKYF

J: TRBJ1-5
V: TRBV7-9
size: few
D: TRBD1
DNA: TGTGCCAGCAGCTCCGACAGGGGGCCGGATCAGCCCCAGCATTTT
CDR3: CASSSDRGPDQPQHF

J: TRBJ1-5
V: TRBV27
size: many
D: -
DNA: TGTGCCAGCAGCAGGGGAAGCGGCAATCAGCCCCAGCATTTT
CDR3: CASSRGSGNQPQHF

J: TRBJ1-6
V: TRBV27
size: -
D: TRBD1
DNA: TGTGCCAGCAGTGAACGACAGGGAAGGTCCTATAATTCACCCCTCCACTTT
CDR3: CASSERQGRSYNSPLHF

J: TRBJ1-1
V: TRBV12-5
size: many
D: -
DNA: TGTGCTAGTGGCCCCGGTGGGCGAGGTGGTGCTGAAGCTTTCTTT
CDR3: CASGPGGRGGAEAFF